Listed below are T cell receptor beta chains from one sample, sequenced in a study of Ad26.COV2.S vaccination and SARS-CoV-2 variants. The protocol was immunoSEQ multiplex PCR, while the TCRdb copy is restricted to in-frame clones and leaves out a portion. The repertoire holds about 350,000 clones, about 89% seen once, with around 5% in the top ten. Material: peripheral blood, obtained in a trial of Ad26.COV2.S vaccine versus placebo. Every receptor here comes from a person between 18 and 65 years old who received the Ad26.COV2.S COVID-19 vaccine or a placebo. The CDR3 runs from the conserved cysteine through the conserved F or W. A D gene is named only where the DNA matches it firmly. Size is omitted from some rows. Given values are once, few, many or a class for expanded clones.

v_gene	d_gene	j_gene	abundance	CDR3nt	CDR3aa
TRBV28	NA	TRBJ1-6	few	TGTGCCAGCAGGACCGAGTATAATTCACCCCTCCACTTT	CASRTEYNSPLHF
TRBV28	NA	TRBJ2-7	NA	TGTGCCAGCAGTTTTCATTGGTACGAGAGCTCCTACGAGCAGTACTTC	CASSFHWYESSYEQYF
TRBV4-3	TRBD2	TRBJ2-2	NA	TGCGCCAGCAGCCTCACCGGACTAGCGGGGGGGCCGAGCGGGGAGCTGTTTTTT	CASSLTGLAGGPSGELFF
TRBV28	TRBD1	TRBJ1-1	NA	TGTGCCAGCAGTTTAGAGGACAGGGGCTACACTGAAGCTTTCTTT	CASSLEDRGYTEAFF
TRBV5-1	TRBD2	TRBJ2-7	NA	TGCGCCAGCAGCTTGGTGGCGGGGGACTACGAGCAGTACTTC	CASSLVAGDYEQYF
TRBV5-1	TRBD1	TRBJ2-7	NA	TGCGCCAGCAGCTTGTCAGGGGGCTACGAGCAGTACTTC	CASSLSGGYEQYF
TRBV7-2	NA	TRBJ2-2	once	TGTGCCAGCAGCTTAGTAACCTCAAGGGTAGACACCGGGGAGCTGTTTTTT	CASSLVTSRVDTGELFF
TRBV30	TRBD2	TRBJ2-7	NA	TGTGCCTTCACAGGGACTAGCGGGTCCTACGAGCAGTACTTC	CAFTGTSGSYEQYF
TRBV19	TRBD2	TRBJ2-1	NA	TGTGCCAGTAGAACGACTAGCGGGCCCTACAATGAGCAGTTCTTC	CASRTTSGPYNEQFF
TRBV9	NA	TRBJ2-1	NA	TGTGCCAGCAGCGTAGAGGGGACGTTCTACAATGAGCAGTTCTTC	CASSVEGTFYNEQFF
TRBV5-6	NA	TRBJ2-5	NA	TGTGCCAGCAGCTTGGGCCTCGGAGGCTTGGGGGAGACCCAGTACTTC	CASSLGLGGLGETQYF
TRBV6-2/TRBV6-3	NA	TRBJ1-5	NA	TGTGCCAGCAACTACTCGACAGGACCCCGGGGACATCAGCCCCAGCATTTT	CASNYSTGPRGHQPQHF
TRBV7-9	NA	TRBJ1-4	few	TGTGCCAGCAGTCGGGACTCGAATGAAAAACTGTTTTTT	CASSRDSNEKLFF
TRBV7-2	NA	TRBJ1-1	NA	TGTGCCAGCAGAGATTTCACAGGGTTGGGAGCTTTCTTT	CASRDFTGLGAFF
TRBV10-3	NA	TRBJ1-3	NA	TGTGCCATCAGTGAGGGGGCAGGAAACACCATATATTTT	CAISEGAGNTIYF
TRBV18	NA	TRBJ1-4	NA	TGTGCCAGCTCACCTTCCGGGACAAGTAATGAAAAACTGTTTTTT	CASSPSGTSNEKLFF
TRBV5-6	NA	TRBJ2-2	NA	TGTGCCAGCAGCTCTCAGCGTCTGGGAGGAACCGGGGAGCTGTTTTTT	CASSSQRLGGTGELFF
TRBV6-5	NA	TRBJ2-3	NA	TGTGCCAGCATGGCCGGGTTCACAGATACGCAGTATTTT	CASMAGFTDTQYF
TRBV30	TRBD2	TRBJ2-1	NA	TGTGCCTGGAGTCCCGGACTAGGCGCCTCCTACAATGAGCAGTTCTTC	CAWSPGLGASYNEQFF
TRBV19	NA	TRBJ2-1	once	TGTGCCAGTAGTATTCCCGGACCTCACAATGAGCAGTTCTTC	CASSIPGPHNEQFF
TRBV7-9	TRBD2	TRBJ2-2	NA	TGTGCCAGCAGCACGGGACTAGCGGCCAAAGGGGGGGAGCTGTTTTTT	CASSTGLAAKGGELFF
TRBV2	NA	TRBJ1-1	once	TGTGCCAGCAGTGAAGAACAGGGTACTGAAGCTTTCTTT	CASSEEQGTEAFF
TRBV18	TRBD1	TRBJ2-1	NA	TGTGCCAGCTCACCACCTGAGACAGGGAACAATGAGCAGTTCTTC	CASSPPETGNNEQFF
TRBV5-1	TRBD1	TRBJ2-1	NA	TGCGCCAGCAGCCCCCCTGGACAGGGTTCGGCCTACAATGAGCAGTTCTTC	CASSPPGQGSAYNEQFF
TRBV5-1	TRBD1	TRBJ1-4	NA	TGCGCCAGCAGCGCTGGTACAGGGGGCGGGGTTGAAAAACTGTTTTTT	CASSAGTGGGVEKLFF
TRBV25-1	TRBD1	TRBJ2-5	NA	TGTGCCAGCAGTGAATATGGACAGGAAGAGACCCAGTACTTC	CASSEYGQEETQYF
TRBV4-2	TRBD2	TRBJ2-5	NA	TGTGCCAGCAGCCAAGGGGGACTAGCGGGGGTGCAAGAGACCCAGTACTTC	CASSQGGLAGVQETQYF
TRBV29-1	NA	TRBJ2-3	NA	TGCAGCCACACGGGGGACGATGGTAACTATTTT	CSHTGDDGNYF
TRBV7-9	TRBD1	TRBJ2-7	NA	TGTGCCAGCAGCCCGACAGGGGGCTACGAGCAGTACTTC	CASSPTGGYEQYF
TRBV5-4	NA	TRBJ2-5	NA	TGTGCCAGCAGCCCTGGACAGCAAGAGACCCAGTACTTC	CASSPGQQETQYF
TRBV5-1	NA	TRBJ1-2	NA	TGCGCCAGCAGCTTGGACAGCGCCGCCCTCTATGGCTACACCTTC	CASSLDSAALYGYTF
TRBV7-9	TRBD2	TRBJ2-1	NA	TGTGCCAGCAGCCTTACAGAGGGACTACTAAACAATGAGCAGTTCTTC	CASSLTEGLLNNEQFF
TRBV2	NA	TRBJ1-5	NA	TGTGCCAGCAGTGATGGGGGGGCGAGCCAGCCCCAGCATTTT	CASSDGGASQPQHF
TRBV11-2	NA	TRBJ1-2	NA	TGTGCCAGCCGCCCGACAGGTCGCCATTATGGCTACACCTTC	CASRPTGRHYGYTF
TRBV3-1/TRBV3-2	NA	TRBJ1-1	few	TGTGCCAGCAGCCAAGCGACTTTTCTATTCTTT	CASSQATFLFF
TRBV24-1	TRBD2	TRBJ2-2	few	TGTGCCACCAGTGATAGCTGGCGGCCGGGGCTAGCGGAACAAACGAACACCGGGGAGCTGTTTTTT	CATSDSWRPGLAEQTNTGELFF
TRBV2	NA	TRBJ1-6	NA	TGTGCCAGCAGTGACCAGGGTGATAATTCACCCCTCCACTTT	CASSDQGDNSPLHF
TRBV12-5	TRBD1	TRBJ2-2	NA	TGTGCTAGTGGTTTGTCCGGACAGGGGGCCGGGGAGCTGTTTTTT	CASGLSGQGAGELFF
TRBV7-2	TRBD1	TRBJ2-2	NA	TGTGCCAGCAGCGAGATGACAGGGGGTAGAGGGGAGCTGTTTTTT	CASSEMTGGRGELFF
TRBV9	TRBD1	TRBJ2-2	NA	TGTGCCAGCACCCAGACAGGGGGGAACACCGGGGAGCTGTTTTTT	CASTQTGGNTGELFF
TRBV5-1	NA	TRBJ2-3	NA	TGCGCCAGCAGCTTGGAAGATACGCAGTATTTT	CASSLEDTQYF
TRBV27	NA	TRBJ1-1	NA	TGTGCCAGCAGTTTAAGACAAGACACTGAAGCTTTCTTT	CASSLRQDTEAFF
TRBV20-1	NA	TRBJ1-1	NA	TGCAGTGCTAGGATGAACACTGAAGCTTTCTTT	CSARMNTEAFF
TRBV11-2	NA	TRBJ2-1	NA	TGTGCCAGCAGCTTAAGGGGAAGCGGGTCCTACAATGAGCAGTTCTTC	CASSLRGSGSYNEQFF
TRBV4-2	TRBD1	TRBJ2-7	NA	TGTGCCAGCAGCCAGACAGGGGGCGCGGGCTACGAGCAGTACTTC	CASSQTGGAGYEQYF
TRBV7-2	NA	TRBJ1-1	NA	TGTGCCAGCAGTGGTGATATAGGCAACACTGAAGCTTTCTTT	CASSGDIGNTEAFF